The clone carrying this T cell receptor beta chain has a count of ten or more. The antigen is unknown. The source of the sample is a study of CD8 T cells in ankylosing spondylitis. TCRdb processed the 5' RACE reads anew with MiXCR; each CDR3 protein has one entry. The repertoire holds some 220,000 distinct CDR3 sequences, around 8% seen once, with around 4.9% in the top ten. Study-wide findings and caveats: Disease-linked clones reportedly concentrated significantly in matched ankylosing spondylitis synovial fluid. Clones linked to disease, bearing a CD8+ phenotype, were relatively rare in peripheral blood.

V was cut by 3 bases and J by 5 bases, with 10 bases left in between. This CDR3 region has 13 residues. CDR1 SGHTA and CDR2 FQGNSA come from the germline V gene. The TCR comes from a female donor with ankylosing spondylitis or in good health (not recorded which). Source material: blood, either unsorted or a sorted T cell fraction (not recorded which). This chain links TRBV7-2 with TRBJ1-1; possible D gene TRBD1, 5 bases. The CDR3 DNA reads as TGTGCCAGCAGCTTCAGGGCCGGAACTGAAGCTTTCTTT. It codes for CASSFRAGTEAFF.